This T cell receptor (beta chain) appears in the sequencing data of a study of early T cells in non-severe SARS-CoV-2 infection. Study details: The input, bulk RNA from unsorted whole blood, was sequenced, and chains were unpaired. General study points: The study's VDJdb matching favored anti-spike CD8 responses and missed private and CD4 specificities.

Tagging with unique molecular identifiers was applied to individual cDNA molecules. In TCRdb, the 5' RACE reads were re-called with MiXCR into one record per CDR3 protein. The data contain tens of thousands of distinct CDR3 sequences, about a sixth of them singletons. Comments on this clonotype: Its antigen is as yet unknown.

Deletions cut 0 bases from V and 3 bases from J, with 13 bases between. The CDR3 totals 15 residues. Germline loops: CDR1 SGHKS, CDR2 YYEKEE (reference sequence). The chain is built from TRBV5-5 and TRBJ2-7; possibly TRBD1 for D (7 bases). This TCR came from an adult who was a healthcare worker with PCR-confirmed SARS-CoV-2 infection or an uninfected control (not recorded which). Material: whole blood. The CDR3 bases are TGTGCCAGCAGCTTGGCCGGGGGACAGAACTACGAGCAGTACTTC. Translation gives CASSLAGGQNYEQYF.